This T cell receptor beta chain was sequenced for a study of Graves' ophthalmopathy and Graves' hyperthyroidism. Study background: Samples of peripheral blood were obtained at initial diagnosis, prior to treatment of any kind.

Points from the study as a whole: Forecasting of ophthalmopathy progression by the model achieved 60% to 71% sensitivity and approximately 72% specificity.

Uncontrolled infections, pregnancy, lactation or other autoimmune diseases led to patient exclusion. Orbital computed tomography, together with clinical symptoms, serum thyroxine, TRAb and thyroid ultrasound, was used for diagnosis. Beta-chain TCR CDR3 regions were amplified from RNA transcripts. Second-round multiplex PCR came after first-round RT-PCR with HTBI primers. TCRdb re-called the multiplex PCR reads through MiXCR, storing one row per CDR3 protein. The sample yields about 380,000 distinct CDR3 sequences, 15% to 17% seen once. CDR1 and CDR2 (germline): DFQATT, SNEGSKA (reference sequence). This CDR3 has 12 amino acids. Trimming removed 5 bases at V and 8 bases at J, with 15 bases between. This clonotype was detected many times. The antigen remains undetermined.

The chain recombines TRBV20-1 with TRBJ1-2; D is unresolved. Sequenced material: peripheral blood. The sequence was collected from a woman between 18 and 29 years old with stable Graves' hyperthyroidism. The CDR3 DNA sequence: TGCAGTGCTCCTATAGCGAGCCCCGGCTACACCTTC. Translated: CSAPIASPGYTF.